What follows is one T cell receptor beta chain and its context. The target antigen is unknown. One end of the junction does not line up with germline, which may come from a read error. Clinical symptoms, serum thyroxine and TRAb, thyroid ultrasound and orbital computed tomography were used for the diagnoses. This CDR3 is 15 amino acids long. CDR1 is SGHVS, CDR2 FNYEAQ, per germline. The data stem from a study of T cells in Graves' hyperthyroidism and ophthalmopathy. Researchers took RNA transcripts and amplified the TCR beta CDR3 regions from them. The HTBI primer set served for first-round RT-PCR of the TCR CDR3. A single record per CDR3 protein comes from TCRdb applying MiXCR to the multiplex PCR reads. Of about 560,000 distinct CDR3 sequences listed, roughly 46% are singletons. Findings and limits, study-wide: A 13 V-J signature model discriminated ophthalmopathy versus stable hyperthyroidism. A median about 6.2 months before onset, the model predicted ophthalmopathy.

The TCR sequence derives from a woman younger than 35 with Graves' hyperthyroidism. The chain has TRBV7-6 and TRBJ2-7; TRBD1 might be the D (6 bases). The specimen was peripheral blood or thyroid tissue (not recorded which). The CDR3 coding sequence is TGCGCCAGCAGCCAAGTTCCAGGACAGCTTTACGAGCAGTACTTC. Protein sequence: CASSQVPGQLYEQYF.